This section outlines one TCR beta chain sequence together with its context. Each Susac syndrome patient had definite or probable disease by recently defined criteria. The data are from a study of CD8 T cells in Susac syndrome. With random hexamers, reverse transcription was performed on about 0.5 to 1 ug of RNA. TCRdb called the immunoSEQ multiplex PCR reads again in MiXCR, with one record for every CDR3 protein. The sample has roughly 250,000 distinct CDR3 sequences; almost 97% are singletons. The CDR3 loop spans 15 amino acids. V lost 0 bases to trimming and J lost 6 bases, with 17 bases between them. Per the germline V gene, CDR1 is DFQATT and CDR2 is SNEGSKA (reference sequence).

The V and J genes are TRBV20-1 and TRBJ1-1; D may be TRBD1 (6 bases). Sequenced input: CD4+ T cells from PBMCs. This sequence originates from a human donor with Susac syndrome. CDR3 protein: CSARDPREGGAEAFF. The CDR3 DNA reads TGCAGTGCTAGAGACCCCCGGGAGGGGGGCGCTGAAGCTTTCTTT.